This is a list of T cell receptor beta chains from one sample in a study of regulatory T cells in long-lasting Graves disease. TCRdb re-derived calls from the multiplex PCR reads in MiXCR, one entry per CDR3 protein. The table has under 350,000 distinct CDR3 sequences, roughly a fifth seen once. This specimen consisted of peripheral blood mononuclear cells (PBMCs), obtained when the disease was refractory, from a patient treated with antithyroid drugs. Receptors were obtained from a female donor with Graves disease. The CDR3 runs from the conserved cysteine through the conserved F or W. The D gene is left open where the match is weak. Clone size appears in some rows only: once, few, many, or a class for an expanded clone.

d_gene: TRBD1
abundance: few
j_gene: TRBJ2-5
v_gene: TRBV28
CDR3nt: TGTGCCAGCAGTCCCGGACAGGCCCCAGAGACCCAGTACTTC
CDR3aa: CASSPGQAPETQYF

d_gene: NA
abundance: many
j_gene: TRBJ1-2
v_gene: TRBV27
CDR3nt: TGTGCCAGCAGTTTATCGGTTAACTATGGCTACACCTTC
CDR3aa: CASSLSVNYGYTF

d_gene: NA
abundance: NA
j_gene: TRBJ1-1
v_gene: TRBV18
CDR3nt: TGTGCCAGCTCACCCTTCGGGGCCCCGGAGAACACTGAAGCTTTCTTT
CDR3aa: CASSPFGAPENTEAFF

d_gene: NA
abundance: NA
j_gene: TRBJ1-2
v_gene: TRBV6-1
CDR3nt: TGTGCCAGCAGTGAGCAGGGGAAGTATGGCTACACCTTC
CDR3aa: CASSEQGKYGYTF

d_gene: NA
abundance: NA
j_gene: TRBJ1-5
v_gene: TRBV19
CDR3nt: TGTGCCAGTAGTATGGTGGGTTTAGGCAATCAGCCCCAGCATTTT
CDR3aa: CASSMVGLGNQPQHF

d_gene: TRBD2
abundance: NA
j_gene: TRBJ2-2
v_gene: TRBV30
CDR3nt: TGTGCCTGGAGTGTATCACTAGCGGGAGGTAGCGGGGAGCTGTTTTTT
CDR3aa: CAWSVSLAGGSGELFF

d_gene: NA
abundance: few
j_gene: TRBJ1-1
v_gene: TRBV6-1
CDR3nt: TGTGCCGCCCTCGAAGGGTTTACTGAAGCTTTCTTT
CDR3aa: CAALEGFTEAFF

d_gene: NA
abundance: NA
j_gene: TRBJ2-7
v_gene: TRBV20-1
CDR3nt: TGCAGTGCTAGTCCGGACAGCTCCTACGAGCAGTACTTC
CDR3aa: CSASPDSSYEQYF

d_gene: TRBD1
abundance: many
j_gene: TRBJ2-7
v_gene: TRBV12-3/TRBV12-4
CDR3nt: TGTGCCAGCAGGGCTACAGGGGTCCACGAGCAGTACTTC
CDR3aa: CASRATGVHEQYF

d_gene: NA
abundance: NA
j_gene: TRBJ2-7
v_gene: TRBV28
CDR3nt: TGTGCCAGCAGTTTAGGGTCTAACTCCTACGAGCAGTACTTC
CDR3aa: CASSLGSNSYEQYF

d_gene: NA
abundance: NA
j_gene: TRBJ1-1
v_gene: TRBV3-1
CDR3nt: TGTGCCAGCAGCCAAGATCTACGGGACACTGAAGCTTTCTTT
CDR3aa: CASSQDLRDTEAFF